This TCR beta chain derives from a study of PD-1 blockade in classical Hodgkin lymphoma. Study overall: Nivolumab 3 mg/kg was given intravenously every 2 weeks.

As for this clone: What it recognizes is unknown.

Only in-frame clones appear in the TCRdb table, and some are missing; sequencing was by immunoSEQ multiplex PCR. The sample gives 20,000 to 25,000 clones, roughly 80% of which show up once; 3.1% is in the top ten. The CDR3 is made up of 17 amino acids. Germline values: CDR1 SGHKS, CDR2 YYEKEE (reference sequence). V shed 2 bases and J shed 5 bases, with 20 bases lying between them. Regarding time point: cycle 4 day 1 (C4D1), after around six weeks of nivolumab. Each patient's relapse followed autologous stem cell transplantation, and brentuximab vedotin exposure varied. The authors purified CD4+ T cells from thawed PBMCs by magnetic negative selection. The study, taken as a whole, reports: Nivolumab starters within 1 year of ASCT were excluded. Newly diagnosed patients and complete responders had comparable diversity at baseline. As was reported, newly diagnosed patients showed lower baseline TCR diversity than healthy donors did.

This TCR was sampled from a human donor with classical Hodgkin lymphoma. This chain connects TRBV5-5 to TRBJ1-5, with a tentative D call TRBD1 (6 bases). The source was CD4+ T cells from blood, collected before the fourth cycle of nivolumab. The CDR3 nucleotides read TGTGCCAGCAGCTTAAGATCGACAGGCTCCTCCGATCAGCCCCAGCATTTT. Translated, it gives CASSLRSTGSSDQPQHF.